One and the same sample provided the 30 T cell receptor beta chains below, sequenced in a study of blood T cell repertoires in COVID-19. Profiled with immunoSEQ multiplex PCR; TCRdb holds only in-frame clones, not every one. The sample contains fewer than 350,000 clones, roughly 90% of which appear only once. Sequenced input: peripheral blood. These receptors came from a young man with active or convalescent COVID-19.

The CDR3 loop is CASSPSLQGANSPLHF. The CDR3 DNA reads TGTGCCAGCAGTCCGAGTCTCCAGGGGGCTAATTCACCCCTCCACTTT. V usage is TRBV2 and J usage is TRBJ1-6; 8 positions agree with TRBD1. The ends lost 5 bases at V and 6 bases at J; junction bases unmatched: 9. Per germline, CDR1 SNHLY and CDR2 FYNNEI. This CDR3 has 16 amino acids.

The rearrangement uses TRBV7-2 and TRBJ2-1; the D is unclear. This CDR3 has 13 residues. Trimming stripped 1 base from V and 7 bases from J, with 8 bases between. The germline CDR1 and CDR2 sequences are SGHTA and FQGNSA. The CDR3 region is CASSLETQNEQFF. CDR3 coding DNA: TGTGCCAGCAGCTTAGAGACACAAAATGAGCAGTTCTTC.

The DNA of the CDR3 is TGTGCCAGCAGCCCCTCGGTCCCTGCGGGGACTCAAGAGACCCAGTACTTC. As protein: CASSPSVPAGTQETQYF. This chain connects TRBV7-6 to TRBJ2-5; tentatively, D is TRBD2 (6 bases). Trimming cost V 5 bases and J 2 bases, with 21 bases left between them. The CDR3 sequence is 17 residues long. Per the germline V gene, CDR1 is SGHVS and CDR2 is FNYEAQ. Variable domain in full (rest from reference TRBV7-6 and TRBJ2-5): GAGVSQSPRYKVTKRGQDVALRCDPISGHVSLYWYRQALGQGPEFLTYFNYEAQQDKSGLPNDRFSAERPEGSISTLTIQRTEQRDSAMYRCASSPSVPAGTQETQYFGPGTRLLVL.

CDR3 in amino acids: CASSPGGTGANVLTF. The CDR3 DNA reads TGTGCCAGCAGCCCCGGCGGGACCGGGGCCAACGTCCTGACTTTC. V is TRBV7-6 and J is TRBJ2-6, with a possible D match to TRBD2 (6 bases). V shed 5 bases and J shed 4 bases, with 12 bases lying between them. The CDR3 length is 15 residues. Per the germline V gene, CDR1 is SGHVS and CDR2 is FNYEAQ.

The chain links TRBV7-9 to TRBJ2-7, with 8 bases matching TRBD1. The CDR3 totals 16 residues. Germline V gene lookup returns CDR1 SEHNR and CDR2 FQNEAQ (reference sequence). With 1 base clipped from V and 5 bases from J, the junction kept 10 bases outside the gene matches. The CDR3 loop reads CASSLVVGQGHHEQYF. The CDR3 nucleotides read TGTGCCAGCAGCTTAGTAGTTGGACAGGGACACCACGAGCAGTACTTC.

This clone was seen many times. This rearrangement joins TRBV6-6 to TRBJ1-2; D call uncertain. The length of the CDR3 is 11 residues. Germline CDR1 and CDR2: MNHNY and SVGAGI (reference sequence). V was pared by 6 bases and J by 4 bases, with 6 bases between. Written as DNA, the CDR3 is TGTGCCAGCAGCCCCTTCTATGGCTACACCTTC. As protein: CASSPFYGYTF.

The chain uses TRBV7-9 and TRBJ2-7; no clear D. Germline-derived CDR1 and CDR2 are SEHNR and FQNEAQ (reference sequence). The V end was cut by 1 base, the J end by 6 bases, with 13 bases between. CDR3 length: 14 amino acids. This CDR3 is CASSLGGSLVEQYF. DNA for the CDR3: TGTGCCAGCAGCTTAGGCGGAAGTTTGGTCGAGCAGTACTTC.

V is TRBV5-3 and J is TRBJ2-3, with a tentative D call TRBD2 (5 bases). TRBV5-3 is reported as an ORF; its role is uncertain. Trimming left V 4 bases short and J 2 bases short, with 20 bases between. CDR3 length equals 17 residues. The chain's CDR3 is CARSPPDSSRFTDTQYF. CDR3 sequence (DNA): TGTGCCAGAAGCCCGCCAGACTCTAGCAGGTTCACAGATACGCAGTATTTT.

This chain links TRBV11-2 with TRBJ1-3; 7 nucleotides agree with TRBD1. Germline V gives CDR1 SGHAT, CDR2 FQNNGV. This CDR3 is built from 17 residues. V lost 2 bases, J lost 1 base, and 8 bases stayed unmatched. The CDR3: CASSLNPQGVSGNTIYF. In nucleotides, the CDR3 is TGTGCCAGCAGCTTAAACCCCCAGGGGGTATCTGGAAACACCATATATTTT.

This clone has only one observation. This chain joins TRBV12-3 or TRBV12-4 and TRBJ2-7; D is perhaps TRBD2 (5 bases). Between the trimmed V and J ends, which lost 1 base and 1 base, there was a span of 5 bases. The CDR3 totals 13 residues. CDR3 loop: CASSLVASYEQYF. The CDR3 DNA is TGTGCCAGCAGTTTAGTAGCGTCCTACGAGCAGTACTTC.

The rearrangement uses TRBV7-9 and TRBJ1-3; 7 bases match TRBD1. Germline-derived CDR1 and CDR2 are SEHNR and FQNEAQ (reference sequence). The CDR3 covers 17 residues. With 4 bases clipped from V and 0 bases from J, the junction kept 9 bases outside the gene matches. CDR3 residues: CASSSRGQVSSGNTIYF. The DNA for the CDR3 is TGTGCCAGCAGCTCTAGAGGACAGGTAAGCTCTGGAAACACCATATATTTT.

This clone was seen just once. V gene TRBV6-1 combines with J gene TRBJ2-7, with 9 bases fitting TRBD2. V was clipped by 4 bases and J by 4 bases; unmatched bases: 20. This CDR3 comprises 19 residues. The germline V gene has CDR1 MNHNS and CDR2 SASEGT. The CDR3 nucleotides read TGTGCCAGCAGTGCCCCTCCCGGGAGGGCTAGCGGGGTGTTATACGAGCAGTACTTC. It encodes CASSAPPGRASGVLYEQYF.

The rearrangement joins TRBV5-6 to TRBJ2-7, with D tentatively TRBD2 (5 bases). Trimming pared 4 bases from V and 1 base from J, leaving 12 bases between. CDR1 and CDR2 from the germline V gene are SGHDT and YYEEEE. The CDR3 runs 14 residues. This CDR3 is CASSLAGQSYEQYF. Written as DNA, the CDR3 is TGTGCCAGCAGCCTGGCGGGTCAATCCTACGAGCAGTACTTC.

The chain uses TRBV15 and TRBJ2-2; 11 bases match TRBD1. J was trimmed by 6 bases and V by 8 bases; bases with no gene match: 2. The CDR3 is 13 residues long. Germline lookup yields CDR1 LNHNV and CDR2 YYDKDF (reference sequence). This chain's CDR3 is CATGDRGSGELFF. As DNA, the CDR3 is TGTGCCACCGGGGACAGGGGGTCCGGGGAGCTGTTTTTT.

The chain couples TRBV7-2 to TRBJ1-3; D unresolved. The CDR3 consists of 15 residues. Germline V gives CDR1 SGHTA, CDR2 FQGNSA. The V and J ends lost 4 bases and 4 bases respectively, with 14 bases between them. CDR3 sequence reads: CASSSLTTGGNTIYF. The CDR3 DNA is TGTGCCAGCAGCTCACTAACGACCGGCGGAAACACCATATATTTT.

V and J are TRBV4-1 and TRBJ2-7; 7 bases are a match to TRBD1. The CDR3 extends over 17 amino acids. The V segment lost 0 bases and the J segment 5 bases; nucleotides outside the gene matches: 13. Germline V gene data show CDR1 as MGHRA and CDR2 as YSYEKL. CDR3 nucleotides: TGCGCCAGCAGCCAAGATTCGGCCCACAGGGGTTTGAACGAGCAGTACTTC. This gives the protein CASSQDSAHRGLNEQYF.

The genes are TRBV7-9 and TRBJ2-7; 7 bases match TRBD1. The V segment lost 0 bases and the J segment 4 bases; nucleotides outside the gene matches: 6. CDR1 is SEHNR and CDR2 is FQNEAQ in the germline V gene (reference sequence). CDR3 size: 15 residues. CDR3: CASSLALRGRYEQYF. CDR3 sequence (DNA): TGTGCCAGCAGCTTAGCGTTAAGGGGGCGTTACGAGCAGTACTTC.

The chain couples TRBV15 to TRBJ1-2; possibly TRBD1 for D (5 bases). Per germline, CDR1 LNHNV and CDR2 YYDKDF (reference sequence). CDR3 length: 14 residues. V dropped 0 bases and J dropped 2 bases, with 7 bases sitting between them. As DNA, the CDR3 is TGTGCCACCAGCAGAGATAGGACAAACTATGGCTACACCTTC. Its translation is CATSRDRTNYGYTF. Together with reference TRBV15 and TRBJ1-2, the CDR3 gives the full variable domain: DAMVIQNPRYQVTQFGKPVTLSCSQTLNHNVMYWYQQKSSQAPKLLFHYYDKDFNNEADTPDNFQSRRPNTSFCFLDIRSPGLGDTAMYLCATSRDRTNYGYTFGSGTRLTVV.

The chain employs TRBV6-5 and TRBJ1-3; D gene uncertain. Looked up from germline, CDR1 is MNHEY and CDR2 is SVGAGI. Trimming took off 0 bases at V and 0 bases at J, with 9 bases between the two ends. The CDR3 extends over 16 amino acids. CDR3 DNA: TGTGCCAGCAGTTACTCGATGAGACACTCTGGAAACACCATATATTTT. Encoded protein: CASSYSMRHSGNTIYF.

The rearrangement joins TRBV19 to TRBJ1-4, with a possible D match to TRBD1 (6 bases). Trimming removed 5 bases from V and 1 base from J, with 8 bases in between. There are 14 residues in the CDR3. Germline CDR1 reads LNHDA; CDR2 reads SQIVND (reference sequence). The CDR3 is CASSQGGTNEKLFF. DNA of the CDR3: TGTGCCAGTAGTCAAGGGGGAACTAATGAAAAACTGTTTTTT. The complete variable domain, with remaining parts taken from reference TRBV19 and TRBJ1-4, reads DGGITQSPKYLFRKEGQNVTLSCEQNLNHDAMYWYRQDPGQGLRLIYYSQIVNDFQKGDIAEGYSVSREKKESFPLTVTSAQKNPTAFYLCASSQGGTNEKLFFGSGTQLSVL.

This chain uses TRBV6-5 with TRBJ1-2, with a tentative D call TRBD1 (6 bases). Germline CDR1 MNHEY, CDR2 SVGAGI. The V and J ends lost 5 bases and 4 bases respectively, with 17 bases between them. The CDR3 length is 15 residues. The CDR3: CASSPQGRGSYGYTF. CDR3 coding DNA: TGTGCCAGCAGTCCGCAGGGGCGAGGTTCCTATGGCTACACCTTC.

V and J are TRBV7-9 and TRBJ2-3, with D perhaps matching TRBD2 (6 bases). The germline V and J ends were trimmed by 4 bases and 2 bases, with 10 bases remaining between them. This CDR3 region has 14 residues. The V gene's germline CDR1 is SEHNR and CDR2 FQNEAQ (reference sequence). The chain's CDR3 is CASSWGETTDTQYF. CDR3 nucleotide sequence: TGTGCCAGCAGCTGGGGGGAAACCACAGATACGCAGTATTTT.

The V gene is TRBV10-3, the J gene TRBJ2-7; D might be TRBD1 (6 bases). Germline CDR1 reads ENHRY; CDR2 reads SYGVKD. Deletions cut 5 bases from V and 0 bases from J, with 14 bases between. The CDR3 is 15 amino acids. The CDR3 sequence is CAISLTQDSSYEQYF. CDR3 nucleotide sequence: TGTGCCATCAGTTTGACACAGGACAGCTCCTACGAGCAGTACTTC.

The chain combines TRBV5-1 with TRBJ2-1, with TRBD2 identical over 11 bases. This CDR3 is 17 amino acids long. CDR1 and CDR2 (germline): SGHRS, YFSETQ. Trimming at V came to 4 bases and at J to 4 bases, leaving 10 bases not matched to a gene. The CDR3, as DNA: TGCGCCAGCAGCCGAGAAAAGACTAGCGGGGATTACAATGAGCAGTTCTTC. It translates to CASSREKTSGDYNEQFF. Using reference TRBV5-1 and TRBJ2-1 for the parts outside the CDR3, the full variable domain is KAGVTQTPRYLIKTRGQQVTLSCSPISGHRSVSWYQQTPGQGLQFLFEYFSETQRNKGNFPGRFSGRQFSNSRSEMNVSTLELGDSALYLCASSREKTSGDYNEQFFGPGTRLTVL.

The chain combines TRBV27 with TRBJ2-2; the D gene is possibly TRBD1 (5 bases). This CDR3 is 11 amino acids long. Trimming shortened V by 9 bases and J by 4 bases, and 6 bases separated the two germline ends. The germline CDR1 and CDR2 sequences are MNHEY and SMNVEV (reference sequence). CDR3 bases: TGTGCCAGTGGGGCCACCGGGGAGCTGTTTTTT. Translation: CASGATGELFF.

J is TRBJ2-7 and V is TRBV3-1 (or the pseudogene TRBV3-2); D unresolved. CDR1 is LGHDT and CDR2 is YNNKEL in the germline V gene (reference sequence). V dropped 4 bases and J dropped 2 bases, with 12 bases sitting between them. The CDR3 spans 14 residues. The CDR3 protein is CASSPSRGTYEQYF. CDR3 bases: TGTGCCAGCAGCCCATCCAGAGGAACCTACGAGCAGTACTTC.

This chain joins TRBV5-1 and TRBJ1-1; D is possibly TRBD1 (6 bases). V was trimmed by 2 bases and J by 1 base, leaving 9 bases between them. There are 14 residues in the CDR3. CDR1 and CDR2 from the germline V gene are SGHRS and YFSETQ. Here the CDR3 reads CASSFEGQNTEAFF. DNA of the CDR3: TGCGCCAGCAGCTTTGAGGGACAGAACACTGAAGCTTTCTTT.

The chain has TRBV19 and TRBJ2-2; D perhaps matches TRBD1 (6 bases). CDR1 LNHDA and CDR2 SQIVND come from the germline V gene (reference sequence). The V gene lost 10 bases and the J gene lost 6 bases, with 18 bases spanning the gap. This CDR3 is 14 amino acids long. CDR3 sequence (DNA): TGTGCCACGAACCTCGGACAGTTTGCCGGGGAGCTGTTTTTT. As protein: CATNLGQFAGELFF.

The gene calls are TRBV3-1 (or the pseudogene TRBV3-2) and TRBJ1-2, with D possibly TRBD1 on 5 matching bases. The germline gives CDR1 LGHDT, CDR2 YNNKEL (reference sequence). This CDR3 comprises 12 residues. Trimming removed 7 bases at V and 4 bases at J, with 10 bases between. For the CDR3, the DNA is TGTGCCAGCAATACAGGAGCCTATGGCTACACCTTC. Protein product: CASNTGAYGYTF.

The DNA of the CDR3 is TGTGCCAGTAGTAAAGAGGGCAGGGGGACTGAAGCTTTCTTT. This codes for CASSKEGRGTEAFF. This sequence joins TRBV19 and TRBJ1-1; 7 positions match TRBD1. Per germline, CDR1 LNHDA and CDR2 SQIVND (reference sequence). V gave up 4 bases and J gave up 5 bases; unmatched junction bases: 7. CDR3 length: 14 residues.